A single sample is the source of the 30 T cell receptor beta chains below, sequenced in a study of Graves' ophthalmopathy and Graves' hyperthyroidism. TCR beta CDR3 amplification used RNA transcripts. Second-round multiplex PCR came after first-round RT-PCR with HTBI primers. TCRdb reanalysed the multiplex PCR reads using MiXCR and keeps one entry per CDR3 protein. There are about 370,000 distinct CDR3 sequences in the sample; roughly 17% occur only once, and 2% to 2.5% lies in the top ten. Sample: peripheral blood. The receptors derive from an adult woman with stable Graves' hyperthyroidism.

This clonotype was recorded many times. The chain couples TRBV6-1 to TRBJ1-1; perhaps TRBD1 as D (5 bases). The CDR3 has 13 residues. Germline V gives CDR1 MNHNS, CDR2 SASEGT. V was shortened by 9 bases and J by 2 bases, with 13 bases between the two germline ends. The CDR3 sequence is CASQGPLNTEAFF. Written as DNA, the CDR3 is TGTGCCAGTCAGGGACCTTTAAACACTGAAGCTTTCTTT.

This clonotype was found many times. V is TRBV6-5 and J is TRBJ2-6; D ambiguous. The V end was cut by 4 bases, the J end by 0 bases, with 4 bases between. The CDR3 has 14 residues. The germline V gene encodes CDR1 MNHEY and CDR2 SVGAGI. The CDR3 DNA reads TGTGCCAGCAGTTCTCTCTCTGGGGCCAACGTCCTGACTTTC. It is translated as CASSSLSGANVLTF.

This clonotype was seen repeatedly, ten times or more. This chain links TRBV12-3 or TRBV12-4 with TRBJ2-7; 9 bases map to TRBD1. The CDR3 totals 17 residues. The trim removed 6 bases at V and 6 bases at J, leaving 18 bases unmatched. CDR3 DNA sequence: TGTGCCAGCAGCCTTGGCCCTCACCGGGACAGGGTCGTCGAGCAGTACTTC. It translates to CASSLGPHRDRVVEQYF.

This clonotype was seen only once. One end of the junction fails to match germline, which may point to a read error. The CDR3 loop is CASSQVVGLRQPQHF. In DNA form, the CDR3 reads TGCGCCAGCAGCCAAGTCGTCGGGTTGCGTCAGCCCCAGCACTTT. The chain has TRBV4-1 and TRBJ1-5, with D uncertain. Germline lookup yields CDR1 MGHRA and CDR2 YSYEKL. The CDR3 length is 15 residues.

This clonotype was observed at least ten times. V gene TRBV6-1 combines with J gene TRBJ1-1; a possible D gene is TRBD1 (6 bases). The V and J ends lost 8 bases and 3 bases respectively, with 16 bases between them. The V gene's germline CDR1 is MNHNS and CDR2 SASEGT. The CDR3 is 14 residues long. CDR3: CASLPQGLYTEAFF. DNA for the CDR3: TGTGCCAGCCTCCCCCAGGGGCTATACACTGAAGCTTTCTTT.

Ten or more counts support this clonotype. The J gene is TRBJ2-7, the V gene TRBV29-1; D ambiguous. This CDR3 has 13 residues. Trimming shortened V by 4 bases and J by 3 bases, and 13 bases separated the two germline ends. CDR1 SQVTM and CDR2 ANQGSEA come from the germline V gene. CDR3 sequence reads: CSVGVALGYEQYF. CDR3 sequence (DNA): TGCAGCGTTGGAGTCGCCTTGGGCTACGAGCAGTACTTC.

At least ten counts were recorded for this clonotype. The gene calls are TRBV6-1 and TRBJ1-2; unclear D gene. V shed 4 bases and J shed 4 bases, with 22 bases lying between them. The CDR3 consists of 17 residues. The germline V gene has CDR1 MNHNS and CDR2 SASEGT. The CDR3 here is CASSAPIDIVRSYGYTF. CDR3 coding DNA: TGTGCCAGCAGTGCCCCCATAGACATCGTTCGATCCTATGGCTACACCTTC.

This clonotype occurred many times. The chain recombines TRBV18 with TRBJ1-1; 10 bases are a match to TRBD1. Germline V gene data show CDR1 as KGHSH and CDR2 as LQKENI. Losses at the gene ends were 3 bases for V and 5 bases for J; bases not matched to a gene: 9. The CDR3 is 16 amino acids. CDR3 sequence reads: CASSPGQGVGRTEAFF. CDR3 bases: TGTGCCAGCTCACCCGGACAGGGGGTCGGGAGGACTGAAGCTTTCTTT.

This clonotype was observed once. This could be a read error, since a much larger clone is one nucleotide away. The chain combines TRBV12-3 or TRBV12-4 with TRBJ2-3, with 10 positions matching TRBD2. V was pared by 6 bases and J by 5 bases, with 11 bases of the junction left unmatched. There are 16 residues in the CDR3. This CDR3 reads CASRYDPRLAGDTQYF. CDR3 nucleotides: TGTGCCAGCAGGTACGACCCTCGACTAGCGGGAGATACGCAGTATTTT.

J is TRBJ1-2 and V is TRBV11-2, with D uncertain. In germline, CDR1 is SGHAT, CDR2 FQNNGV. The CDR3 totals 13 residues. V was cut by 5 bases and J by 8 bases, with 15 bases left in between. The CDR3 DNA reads TGTGCCAGCAGCCCACCCATTGGACGGGGCTACACCTTC. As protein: CASSPPIGRGYTF.

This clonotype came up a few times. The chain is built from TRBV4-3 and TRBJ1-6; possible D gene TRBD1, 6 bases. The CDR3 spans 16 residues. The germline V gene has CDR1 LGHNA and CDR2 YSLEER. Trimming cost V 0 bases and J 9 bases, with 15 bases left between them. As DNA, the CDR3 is TGCGCCAGCAGCCAAGATTCCAAATCCAGGGGTTCACCCCTCCACTTT. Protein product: CASSQDSKSRGSPLHF.

This chain's CDR3 is CASSIGRRDYTF. The CDR3 region has the DNA TGTGCCAGTAGTATTGGGCGAAGGGACTACACCTTC. The chain employs TRBV19 and TRBJ1-2; D remains unclear. The CDR3 consists of 12 residues. Trimming stripped 3 bases from V and 10 bases from J, with 12 bases between. Looked up from germline, CDR1 is LNHDA and CDR2 is SQIVND (reference sequence). The whole variable domain, filled in from reference TRBV19 and TRBJ1-2, reads DGGITQSPKYLFRKEGQNVTLSCEQNLNHDAMYWYRQDPGQGLRLIYYSQIVNDFQKGDIAEGYSVSREKKESFPLTVTSAQKNPTAFYLCASSIGRRDYTFGSGTRLTVV.

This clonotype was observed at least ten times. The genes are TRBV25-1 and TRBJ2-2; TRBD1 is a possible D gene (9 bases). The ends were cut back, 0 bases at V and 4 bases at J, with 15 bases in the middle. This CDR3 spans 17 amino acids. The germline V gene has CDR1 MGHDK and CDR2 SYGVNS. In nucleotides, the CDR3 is TGTGCCAGCAGTGAATATAGCGGGACAGGGTCCACCGGGGAGCTGTTTTTT. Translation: CASSEYSGTGSTGELFF.

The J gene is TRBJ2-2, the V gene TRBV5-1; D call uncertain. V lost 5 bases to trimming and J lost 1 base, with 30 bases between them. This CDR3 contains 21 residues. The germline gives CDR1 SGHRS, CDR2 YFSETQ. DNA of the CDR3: TGCGCCAGCAGTGATCTCCGTTTTGGCTGCTTAAAACGAAAGAACACCGGGGAGCTGTTTTTT. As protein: CASSDLRFGCLKRKNTGELFF.

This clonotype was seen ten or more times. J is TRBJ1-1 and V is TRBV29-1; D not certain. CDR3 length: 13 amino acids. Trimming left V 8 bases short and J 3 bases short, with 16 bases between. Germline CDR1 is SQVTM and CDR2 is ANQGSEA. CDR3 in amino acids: CSSVTVQDTEAFF. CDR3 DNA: TGCAGCTCCGTCACAGTTCAAGACACTGAAGCTTTCTTT.

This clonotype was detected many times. DNA for the CDR3: TGTGCCAGCAGTTTAGCCCCCAGGGGGAATACCTACGAGCAGTACTTC. Protein sequence: CASSLAPRGNTYEQYF. This chain links TRBV12-3 or TRBV12-4 with TRBJ2-7; 7 bases fit TRBD1. J was trimmed by 2 bases and V by 0 bases; bases with no gene match: 7. This CDR3 region has 16 residues.

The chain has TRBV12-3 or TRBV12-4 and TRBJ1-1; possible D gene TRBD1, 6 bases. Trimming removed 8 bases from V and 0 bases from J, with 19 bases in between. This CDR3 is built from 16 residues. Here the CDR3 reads CASRDTGIEMNTEAFF. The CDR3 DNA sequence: TGTGCCAGCCGCGACACAGGGATAGAAATGAACACTGAAGCTTTCTTT.

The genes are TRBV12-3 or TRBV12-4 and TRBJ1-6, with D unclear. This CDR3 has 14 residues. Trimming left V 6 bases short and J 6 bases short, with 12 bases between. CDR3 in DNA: TGTGCCAGCAGATTTAGCGACCCTAATTCACCCCTCCACTTT. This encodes CASRFSDPNSPLHF.

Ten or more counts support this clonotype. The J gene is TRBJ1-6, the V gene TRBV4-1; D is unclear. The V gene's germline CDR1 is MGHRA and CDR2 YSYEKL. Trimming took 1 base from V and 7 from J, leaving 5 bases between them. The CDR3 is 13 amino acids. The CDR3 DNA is TGCGCCAGCAGCCAAGGGGGAAATTCACCCCTCCACTTT. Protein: CASSQGGNSPLHF.

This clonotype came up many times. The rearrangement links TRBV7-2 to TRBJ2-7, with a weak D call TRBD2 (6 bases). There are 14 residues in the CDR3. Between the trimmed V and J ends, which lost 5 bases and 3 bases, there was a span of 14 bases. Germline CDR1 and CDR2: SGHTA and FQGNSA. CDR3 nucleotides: TGTGCCAGCAGCACCCGGGACTTGTTCTACGAGCAGTACTTC. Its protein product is CASSTRDLFYEQYF.

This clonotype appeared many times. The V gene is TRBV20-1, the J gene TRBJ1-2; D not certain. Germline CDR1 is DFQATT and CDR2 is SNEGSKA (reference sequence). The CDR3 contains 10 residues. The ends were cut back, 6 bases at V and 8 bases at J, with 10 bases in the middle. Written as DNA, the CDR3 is TGCAGTGCCCCCCCGGAGGGCTACACCTTC. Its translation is CSAPPEGYTF.

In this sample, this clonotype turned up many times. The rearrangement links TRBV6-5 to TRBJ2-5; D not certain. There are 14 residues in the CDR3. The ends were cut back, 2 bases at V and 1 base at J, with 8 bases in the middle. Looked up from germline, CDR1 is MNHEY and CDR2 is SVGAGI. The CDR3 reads CASSYGRPQETQYF. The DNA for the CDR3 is TGTGCCAGCAGTTACGGGCGACCCCAAGAGACCCAGTACTTC.

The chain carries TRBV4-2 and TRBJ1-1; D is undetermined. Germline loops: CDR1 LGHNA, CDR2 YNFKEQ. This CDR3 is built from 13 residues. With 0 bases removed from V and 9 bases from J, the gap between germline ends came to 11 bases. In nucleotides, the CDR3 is TGTGCCAGCAGCCAAGATAAGCCAGCCCAAGCTTTCTTT. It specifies CASSQDKPAQAFF.

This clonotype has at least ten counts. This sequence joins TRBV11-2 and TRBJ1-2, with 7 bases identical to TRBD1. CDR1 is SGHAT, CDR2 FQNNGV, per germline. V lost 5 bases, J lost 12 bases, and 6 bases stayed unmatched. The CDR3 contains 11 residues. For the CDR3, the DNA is TGTGCCAGCAGCGGACGACAGGGACACACCTTC. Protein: CASSGRQGHTF.

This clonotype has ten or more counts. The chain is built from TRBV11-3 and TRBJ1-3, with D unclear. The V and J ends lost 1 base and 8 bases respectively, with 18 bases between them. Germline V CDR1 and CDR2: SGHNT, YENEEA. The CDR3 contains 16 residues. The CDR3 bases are TGTGCCAGCAGCTTAGGACTCAGACACCCCGGTGACACCATATATTTT. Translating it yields CASSLGLRHPGDTIYF.

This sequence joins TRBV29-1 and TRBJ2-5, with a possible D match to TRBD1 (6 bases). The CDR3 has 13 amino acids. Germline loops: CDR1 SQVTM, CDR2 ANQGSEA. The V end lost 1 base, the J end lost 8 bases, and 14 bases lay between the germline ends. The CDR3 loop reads CSVEGTVKRTQYF. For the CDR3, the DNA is TGCAGCGTTGAAGGGACAGTGAAGAGAACCCAGTACTTC.

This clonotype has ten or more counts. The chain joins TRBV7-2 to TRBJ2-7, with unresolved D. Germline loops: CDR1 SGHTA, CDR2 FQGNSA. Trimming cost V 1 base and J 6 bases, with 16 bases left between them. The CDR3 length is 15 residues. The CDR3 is CASSLVAQRIGEQYF. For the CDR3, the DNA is TGTGCCAGCAGCTTAGTGGCCCAGAGGATTGGCGAGCAGTACTTC.

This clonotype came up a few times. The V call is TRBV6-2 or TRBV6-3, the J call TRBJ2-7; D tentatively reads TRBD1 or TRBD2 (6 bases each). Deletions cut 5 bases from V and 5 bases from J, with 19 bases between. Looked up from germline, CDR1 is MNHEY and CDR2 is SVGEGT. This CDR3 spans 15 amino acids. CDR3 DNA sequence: TGTGCCAGCAGTAACCGGGACAATCCTAGCGACGAGCAGTACTTC. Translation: CASSNRDNPSDEQYF.

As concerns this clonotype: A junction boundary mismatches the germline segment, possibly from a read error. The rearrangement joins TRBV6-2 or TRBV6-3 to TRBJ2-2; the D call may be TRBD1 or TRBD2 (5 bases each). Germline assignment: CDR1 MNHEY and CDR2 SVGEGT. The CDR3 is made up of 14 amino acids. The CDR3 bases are TGTGCCAGCAGTTACCAGACAGTACCCGGGGAGCCGCTTTTT. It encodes CASSYQTVPGEPLF.

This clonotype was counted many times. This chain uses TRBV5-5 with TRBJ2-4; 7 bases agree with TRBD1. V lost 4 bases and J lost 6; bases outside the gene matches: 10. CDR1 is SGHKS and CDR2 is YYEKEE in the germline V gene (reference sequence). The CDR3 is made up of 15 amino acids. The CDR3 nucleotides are TGTGCCAGCAGCCATACGACAGGGTTTGTAAACATTCAGTACTTC. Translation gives CASSHTTGFVNIQYF.